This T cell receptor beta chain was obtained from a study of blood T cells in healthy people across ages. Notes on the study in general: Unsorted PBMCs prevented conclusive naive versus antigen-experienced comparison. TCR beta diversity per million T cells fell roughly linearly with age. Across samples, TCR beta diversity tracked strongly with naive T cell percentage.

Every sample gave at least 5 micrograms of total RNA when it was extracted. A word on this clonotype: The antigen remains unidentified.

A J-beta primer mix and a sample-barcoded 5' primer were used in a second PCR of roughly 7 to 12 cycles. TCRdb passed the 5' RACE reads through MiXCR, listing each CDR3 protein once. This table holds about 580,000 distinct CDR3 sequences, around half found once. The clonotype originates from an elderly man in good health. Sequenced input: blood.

This chain's CDR3 is CASSSSGGESNQPQHF. The CDR3 region has the DNA TGTGCCAGCAGTTCCTCAGGGGGAGAAAGCAATCAGCCCCAGCATTTT. The chain is built from TRBV12-3 or TRBV12-4 and TRBJ1-5; 7 bases are shared with TRBD1. Germline trimming cut 4 bases from V and 1 base from J; bases unmatched to any gene: 7. The CDR3 contains 16 residues.